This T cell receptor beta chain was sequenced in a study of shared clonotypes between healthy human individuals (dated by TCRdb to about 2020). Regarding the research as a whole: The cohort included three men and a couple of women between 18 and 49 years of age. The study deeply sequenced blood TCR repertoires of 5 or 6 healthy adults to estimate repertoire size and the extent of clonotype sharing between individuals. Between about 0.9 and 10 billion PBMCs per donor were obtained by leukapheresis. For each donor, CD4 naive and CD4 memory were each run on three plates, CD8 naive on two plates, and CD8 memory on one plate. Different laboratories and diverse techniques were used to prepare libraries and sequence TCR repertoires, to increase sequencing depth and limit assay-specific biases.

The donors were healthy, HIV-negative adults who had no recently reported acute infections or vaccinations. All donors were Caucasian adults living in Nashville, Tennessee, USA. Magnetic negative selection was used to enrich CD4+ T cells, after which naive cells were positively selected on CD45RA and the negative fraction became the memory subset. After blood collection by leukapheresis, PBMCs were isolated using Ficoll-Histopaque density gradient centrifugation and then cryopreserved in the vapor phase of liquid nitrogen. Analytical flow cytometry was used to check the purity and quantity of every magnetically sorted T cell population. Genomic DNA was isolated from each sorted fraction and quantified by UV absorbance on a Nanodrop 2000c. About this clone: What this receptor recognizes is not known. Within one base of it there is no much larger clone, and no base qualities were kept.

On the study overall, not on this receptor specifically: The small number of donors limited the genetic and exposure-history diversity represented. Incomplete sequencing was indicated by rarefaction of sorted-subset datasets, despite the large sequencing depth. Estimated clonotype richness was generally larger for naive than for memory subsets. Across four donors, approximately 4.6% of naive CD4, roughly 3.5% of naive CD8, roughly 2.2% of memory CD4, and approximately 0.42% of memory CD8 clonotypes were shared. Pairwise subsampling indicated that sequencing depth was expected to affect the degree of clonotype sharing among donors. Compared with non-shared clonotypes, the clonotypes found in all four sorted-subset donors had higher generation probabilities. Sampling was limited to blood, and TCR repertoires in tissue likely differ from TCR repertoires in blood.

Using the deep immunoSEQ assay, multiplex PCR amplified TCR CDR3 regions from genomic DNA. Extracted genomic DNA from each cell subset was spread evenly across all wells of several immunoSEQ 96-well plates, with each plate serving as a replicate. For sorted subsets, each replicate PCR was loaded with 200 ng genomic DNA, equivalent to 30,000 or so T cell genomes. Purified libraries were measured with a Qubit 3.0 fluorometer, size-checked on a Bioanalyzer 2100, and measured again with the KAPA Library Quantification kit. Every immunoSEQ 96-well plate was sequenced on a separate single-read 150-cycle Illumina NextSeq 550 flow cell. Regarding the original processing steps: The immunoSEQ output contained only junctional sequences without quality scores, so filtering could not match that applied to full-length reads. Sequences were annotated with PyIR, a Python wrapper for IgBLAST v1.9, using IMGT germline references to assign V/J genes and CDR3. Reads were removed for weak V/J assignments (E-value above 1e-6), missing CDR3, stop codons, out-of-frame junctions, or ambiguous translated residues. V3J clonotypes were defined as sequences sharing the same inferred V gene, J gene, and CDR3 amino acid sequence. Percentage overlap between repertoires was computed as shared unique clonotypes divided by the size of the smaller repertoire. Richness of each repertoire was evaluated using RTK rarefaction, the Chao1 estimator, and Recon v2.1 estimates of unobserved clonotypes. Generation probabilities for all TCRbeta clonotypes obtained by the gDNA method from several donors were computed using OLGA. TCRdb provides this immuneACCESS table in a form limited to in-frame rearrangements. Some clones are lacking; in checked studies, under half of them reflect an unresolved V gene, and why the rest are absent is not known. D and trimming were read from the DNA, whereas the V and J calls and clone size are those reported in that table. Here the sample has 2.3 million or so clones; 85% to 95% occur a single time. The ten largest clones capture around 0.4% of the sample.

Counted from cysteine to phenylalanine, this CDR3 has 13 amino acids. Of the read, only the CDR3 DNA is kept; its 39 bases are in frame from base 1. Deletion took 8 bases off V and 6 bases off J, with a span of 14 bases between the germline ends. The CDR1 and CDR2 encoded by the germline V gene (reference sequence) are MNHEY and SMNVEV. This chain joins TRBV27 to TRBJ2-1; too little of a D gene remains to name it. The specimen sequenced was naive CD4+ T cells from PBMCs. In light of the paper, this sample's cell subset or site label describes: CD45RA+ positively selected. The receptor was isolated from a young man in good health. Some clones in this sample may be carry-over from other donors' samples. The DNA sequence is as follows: TGTGCCAGCTCCCGGCTCACACCCAATGAGCAGTTCTTC. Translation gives CASSRLTPNEQFF.